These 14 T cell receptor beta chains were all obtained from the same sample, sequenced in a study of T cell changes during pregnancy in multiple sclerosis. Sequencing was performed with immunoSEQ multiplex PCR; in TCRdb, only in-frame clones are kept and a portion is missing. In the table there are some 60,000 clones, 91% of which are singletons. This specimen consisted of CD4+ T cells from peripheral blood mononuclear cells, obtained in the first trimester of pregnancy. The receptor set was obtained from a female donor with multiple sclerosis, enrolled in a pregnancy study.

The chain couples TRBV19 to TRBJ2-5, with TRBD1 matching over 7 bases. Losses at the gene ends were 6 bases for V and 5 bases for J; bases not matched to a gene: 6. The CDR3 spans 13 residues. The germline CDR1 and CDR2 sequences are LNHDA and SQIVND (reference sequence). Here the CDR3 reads CASRPRGLETQYF. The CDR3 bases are TGTGCCAGTAGGCCTAGGGGGCTCGAGACCCAGTACTTC.

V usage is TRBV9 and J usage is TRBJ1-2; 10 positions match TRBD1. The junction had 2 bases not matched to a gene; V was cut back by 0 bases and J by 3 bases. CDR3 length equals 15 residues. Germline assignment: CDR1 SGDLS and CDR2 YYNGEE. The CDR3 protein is CASSVAGTGDYGYTF. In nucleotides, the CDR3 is TGTGCCAGCAGCGTAGCCGGGACAGGGGACTATGGCTACACCTTC.

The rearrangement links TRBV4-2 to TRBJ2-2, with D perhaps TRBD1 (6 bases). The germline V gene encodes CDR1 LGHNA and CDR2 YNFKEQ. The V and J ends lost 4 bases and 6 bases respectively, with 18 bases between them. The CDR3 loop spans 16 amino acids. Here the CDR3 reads CASSLQTGYLPGELFF. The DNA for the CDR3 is TGTGCCAGCAGCCTGCAGACAGGTTACTTACCCGGGGAGCTGTTTTTT.

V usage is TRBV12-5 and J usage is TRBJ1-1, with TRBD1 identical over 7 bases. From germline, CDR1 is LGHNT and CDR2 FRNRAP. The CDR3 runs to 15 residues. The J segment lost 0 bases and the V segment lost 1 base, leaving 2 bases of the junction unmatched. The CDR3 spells CASGLATGVNTEAFF. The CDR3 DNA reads TGTGCTAGTGGTTTGGCAACAGGGGTGAACACTGAAGCTTTCTTT.

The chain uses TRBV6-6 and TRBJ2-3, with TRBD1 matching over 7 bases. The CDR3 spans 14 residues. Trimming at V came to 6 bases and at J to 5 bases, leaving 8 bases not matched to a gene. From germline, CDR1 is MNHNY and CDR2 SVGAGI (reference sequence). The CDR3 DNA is TGTGCCAGCAGAAAGGGACAGCTGGGAGATACGCAGTATTTT. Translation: CASRKGQLGDTQYF.

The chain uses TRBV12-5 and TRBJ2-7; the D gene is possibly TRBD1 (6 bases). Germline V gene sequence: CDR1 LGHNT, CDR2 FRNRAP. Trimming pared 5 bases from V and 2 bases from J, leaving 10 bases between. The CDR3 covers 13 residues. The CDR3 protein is CASGPGTTYEQYF. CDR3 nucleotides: TGTGCTAGTGGTCCCGGGACAACCTACGAGCAGTACTTC.

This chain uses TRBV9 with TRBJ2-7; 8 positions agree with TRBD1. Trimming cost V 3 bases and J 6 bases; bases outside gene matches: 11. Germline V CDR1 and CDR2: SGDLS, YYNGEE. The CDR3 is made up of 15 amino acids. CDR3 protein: CASSAPGTGGTEQYF. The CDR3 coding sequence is TGTGCCAGCAGCGCACCCGGGACAGGCGGTACCGAGCAGTACTTC. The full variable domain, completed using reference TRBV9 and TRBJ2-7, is DSGVTQTPKHLITATGQRVTLRCSPRSGDLSVYWYQQSLDQGLQFLIQYYNGEERAKGNILERFSAQQFPDLHSELNLSSLELGDSALYFCASSAPGTGGTEQYFGPGTRLTVT.

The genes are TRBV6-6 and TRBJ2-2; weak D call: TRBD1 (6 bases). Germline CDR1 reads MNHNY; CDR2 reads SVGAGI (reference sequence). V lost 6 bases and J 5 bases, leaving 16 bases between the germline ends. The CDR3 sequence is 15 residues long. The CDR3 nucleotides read TGTGCCAGCAGATACCTAGAACAGGGTACCGGGGAGCTGTTTTTT. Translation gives CASRYLEQGTGELFF.

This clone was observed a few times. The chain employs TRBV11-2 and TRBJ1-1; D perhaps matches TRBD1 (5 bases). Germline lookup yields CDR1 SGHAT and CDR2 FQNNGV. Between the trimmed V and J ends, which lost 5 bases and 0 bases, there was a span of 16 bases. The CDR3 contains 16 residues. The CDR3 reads CASSQGAGLMNTEAFF. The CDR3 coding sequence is TGTGCCAGCAGCCAAGGGGCAGGCCTAATGAACACTGAAGCTTTCTTT.

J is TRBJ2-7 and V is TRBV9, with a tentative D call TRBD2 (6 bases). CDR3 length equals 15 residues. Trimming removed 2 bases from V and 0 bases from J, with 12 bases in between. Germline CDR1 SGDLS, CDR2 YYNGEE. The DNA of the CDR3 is TGTGCCAGCAGCGTGACCGGGGGAAGCTCCTACGAGCAGTACTTC. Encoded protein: CASSVTGGSSYEQYF.

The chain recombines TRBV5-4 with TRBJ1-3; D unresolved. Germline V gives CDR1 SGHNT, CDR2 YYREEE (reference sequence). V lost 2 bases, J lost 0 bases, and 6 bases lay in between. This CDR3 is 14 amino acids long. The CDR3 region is CASSFAISGNTIYF. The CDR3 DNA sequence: TGTGCCAGCAGCTTTGCTATCTCTGGAAACACCATATATTTT.

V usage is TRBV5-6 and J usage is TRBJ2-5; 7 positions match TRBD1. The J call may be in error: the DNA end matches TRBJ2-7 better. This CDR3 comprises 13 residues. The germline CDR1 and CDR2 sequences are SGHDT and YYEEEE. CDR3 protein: CASSRGQDYEQYF. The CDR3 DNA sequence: TGTGCCAGCAGCAGAGGACAGGACTACGAGCAGTACTTC.

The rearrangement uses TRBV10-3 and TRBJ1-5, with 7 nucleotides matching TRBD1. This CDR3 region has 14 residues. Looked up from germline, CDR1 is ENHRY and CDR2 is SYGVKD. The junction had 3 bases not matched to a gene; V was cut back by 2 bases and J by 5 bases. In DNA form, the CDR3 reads TGTGCCATCAGTGAGAAGCAGGGGGATCAGCCCCAGCATTTT. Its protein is CAISEKQGDQPQHF.

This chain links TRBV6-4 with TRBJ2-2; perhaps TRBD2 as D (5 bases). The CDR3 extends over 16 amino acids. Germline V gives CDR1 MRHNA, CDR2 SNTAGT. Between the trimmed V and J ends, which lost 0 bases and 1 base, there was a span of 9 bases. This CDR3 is CASSDSPRGNTGELFF. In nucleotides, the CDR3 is TGTGCCAGCAGTGACTCCCCTCGGGGGAACACCGGGGAGCTGTTTTTT.